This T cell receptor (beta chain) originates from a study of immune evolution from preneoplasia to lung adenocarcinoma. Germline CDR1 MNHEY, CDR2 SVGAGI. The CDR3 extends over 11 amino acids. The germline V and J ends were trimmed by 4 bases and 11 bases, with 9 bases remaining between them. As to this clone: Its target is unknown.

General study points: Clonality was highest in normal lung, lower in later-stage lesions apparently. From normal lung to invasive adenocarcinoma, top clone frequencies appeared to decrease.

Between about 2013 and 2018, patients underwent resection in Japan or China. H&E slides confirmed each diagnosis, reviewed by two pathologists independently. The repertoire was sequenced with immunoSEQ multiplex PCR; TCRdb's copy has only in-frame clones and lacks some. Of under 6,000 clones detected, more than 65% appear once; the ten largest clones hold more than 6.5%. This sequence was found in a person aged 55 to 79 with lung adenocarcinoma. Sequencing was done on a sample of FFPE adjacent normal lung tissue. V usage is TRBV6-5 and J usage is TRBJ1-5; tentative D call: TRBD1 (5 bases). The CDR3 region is CASSSGHTQHF. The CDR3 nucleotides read TGTGCCAGCAGTTCCGGACACACCCAGCATTTT.